This entry describes one TCR beta chain. V shed 5 bases and J 6 bases; nucleotides not matched to a gene: 2. Germline lookup yields CDR1 SGHNT and CDR2 YENEEA. The length of the CDR3 is 14 residues. This sample is part of a study of blood T cell repertoires in COVID-19. Clones were sequenced by immunoSEQ multiplex PCR, and TCRdb holds only the in-frame ones, with some missing. The profile covers under 300,000 clones, with approximately 87% appearing a single time and 6.2% taken by the ten largest. V is TRBV11-3 and J is TRBJ2-2, with 11 bases aligning to TRBD2. The specimen was peripheral blood. This sequence was found in a man between 60 and 70 years old with acute or convalescent COVID-19. The CDR3, as DNA: TGTGCCAGCAGCCGACTAGCGGGACCCGGGGAGCTGTTTTTT. Translating gives CASSRLAGPGELFF.